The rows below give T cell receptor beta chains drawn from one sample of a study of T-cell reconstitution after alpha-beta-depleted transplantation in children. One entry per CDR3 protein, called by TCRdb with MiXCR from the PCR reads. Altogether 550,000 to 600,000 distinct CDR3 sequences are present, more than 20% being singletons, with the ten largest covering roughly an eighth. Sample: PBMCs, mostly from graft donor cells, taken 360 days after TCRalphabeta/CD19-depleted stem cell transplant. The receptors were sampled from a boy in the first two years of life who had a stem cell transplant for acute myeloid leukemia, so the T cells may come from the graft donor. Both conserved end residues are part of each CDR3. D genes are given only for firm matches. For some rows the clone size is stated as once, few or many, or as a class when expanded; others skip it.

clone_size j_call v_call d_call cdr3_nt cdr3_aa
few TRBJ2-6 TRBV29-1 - TGCAGCGTTGAGAGGTATCAATCTGGGGCCAACGTCCTGACTTTC CSVERYQSGANVLTF
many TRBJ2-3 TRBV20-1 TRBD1 TGCAGTGCTGGGAACAGGGGCCCAGATACGCAGTATTTT CSAGNRGPDTQYF
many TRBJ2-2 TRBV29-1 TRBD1 TGCAGCGTTATCCTCGGGACAGCCCGACCCCTCTACACCGGGGAGCTGTTTTTT CSVILGTARPLYTGELFF
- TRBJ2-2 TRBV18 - TGTGCCAGCTCACCACAGGGCTCGAACACCGGGGAGCTGTTTTTT CASSPQGSNTGELFF
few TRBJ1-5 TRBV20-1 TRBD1 TGCAGTGCTAAGGGGGACAGGGGGCATTATCAGCCCCAGCATTTT CSAKGDRGHYQPQHF
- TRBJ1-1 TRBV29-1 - TGCAGCGTTGTCATCGAAGGTTGGGTGAACACTGAAGCTTTCTTT CSVVIEGWVNTEAFF
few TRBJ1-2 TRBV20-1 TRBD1 TGCAGTGCTACGACAGGGGAAGGCTACACCTTC CSATTGEGYTF
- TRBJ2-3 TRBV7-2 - TGTGCCAGCAGGCTTCGTCCCGCGGATACGCAGTATTTT CASRLRPADTQYF
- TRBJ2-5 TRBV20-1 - TGCAGTGCTAACAGGCAAGAGACCCAGTACTTC CSANRQETQYF
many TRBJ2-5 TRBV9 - TGTGCCAGCAGCGGTGGGGGCAGCCAAGAGACCCAGTACTTC CASSGGGSQETQYF
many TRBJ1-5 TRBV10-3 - TGTGCCATCAGTGAGTCGAGGGAGGGGTATAGCAATCAGCCCCAGCATTTT CAISESREGYSNQPQHF
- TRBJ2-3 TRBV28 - TGTGCCAGCAGTTTATCCAACAGGGCAGATACGCAGTATTTT CASSLSNRADTQYF
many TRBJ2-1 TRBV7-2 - TGTGCCAGCAGCCCGGACTGGATTTTGGCTTACAATGAGCAGTTCTTC CASSPDWILAYNEQFF
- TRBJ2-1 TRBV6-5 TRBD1 TGTGCCACCCGTTTGACAGGGGGTTACAATGAGCAGTTCTTC CATRLTGGYNEQFF
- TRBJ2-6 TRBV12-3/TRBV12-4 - TGTGCCAGCAGTCCTTTAGGGCGCTCTGGGGCCAACGTCCTGACTTTC CASSPLGRSGANVLTF
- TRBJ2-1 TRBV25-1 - TGTGCCAGCAGTGAATCCCTCCTTCTAGCGTCTGAGCAGTTCTTC CASSESLLLASEQFF
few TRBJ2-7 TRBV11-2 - TGTGCCAGCAGCGCCAGTTACTACGAGCAGTACTTC CASSASYYEQYF
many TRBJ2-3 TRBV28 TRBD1 TGTGCCAGCAGTAGGGACAGGTTCACAGATACGCAGTATTTT CASSRDRFTDTQYF
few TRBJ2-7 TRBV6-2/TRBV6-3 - TGTGCCAGCAGTCCCGGTCGGAGCGGCCTGTCTTGGGAGCAGTACTTC CASSPGRSGLSWEQYF
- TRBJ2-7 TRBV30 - TGTGCCTGGCTCAGGCTACCCTACGAGCAGTACTTC CAWLRLPYEQYF
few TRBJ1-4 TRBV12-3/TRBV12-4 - TGTGCCAGCAGTTTCCCTACGGCCCAACTGGGGGAAAAACTGTTTTTT CASSFPTAQLGEKLFF
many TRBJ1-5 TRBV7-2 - TGTGCCAGCAGCTTAGTGGGTTGGGCCCAGCATTTT CASSLVGWAQHF
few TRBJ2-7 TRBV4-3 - TGCGCCAGCAGCCTAATAGCCTACAAGACCTACGAGCAGTACTTC CASSLIAYKTYEQYF
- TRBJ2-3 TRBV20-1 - TGCAGTGCTAGAGTCCGGGATACGCAGTATTTT CSARVRDTQYF
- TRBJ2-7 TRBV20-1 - TGCAGTGCTAGGCTAATGGGCTCCTACGAGCAGTACTTC CSARLMGSYEQYF
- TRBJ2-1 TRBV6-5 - TGTGCCAGCAGTTACGACTGGGCAAACAATGAGCAGTTCTTC CASSYDWANNEQFF
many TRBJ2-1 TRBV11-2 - TGTGCCAGCTGTCTTAACTTGTACAATGAGCAGTTCTTC CASCLNLYNEQFF
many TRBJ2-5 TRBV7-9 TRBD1 TGTGCCAGCAGCAGACAGGGGGCCCAAGAGACCCAGTACTTC CASSRQGAQETQYF
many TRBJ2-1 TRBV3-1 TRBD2 TGTGCCAGCAGCCAAGACGTACCTAGCGGGGCCCTCAGCTCCTACAATGAGCAGTTCTTC CASSQDVPSGALSSYNEQFF
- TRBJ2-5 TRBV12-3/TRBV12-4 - TGTGCCAGCAGCCATGGACGGAACCAAGAGACCCAGTACTTC CASSHGRNQETQYF
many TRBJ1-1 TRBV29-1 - TGCAGCGTTGAATTGCCAGGGCTTCAAATGAACACTGAAGCTTTCTTT CSVELPGLQMNTEAFF
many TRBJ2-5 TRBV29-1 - TGCAGCGTTGAAGCCGGTACAGAGACCCAGTACTTC CSVEAGTETQYF
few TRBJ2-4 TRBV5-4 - TGTGCCAGCAGCAGCGGGACAGGCCAGGGGAAAAACATTCAGTACTTC CASSSGTGQGKNIQYF
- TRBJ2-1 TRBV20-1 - TGCAGTGCTAGATACCGGGTTTCGAATGAGCAGTTCTTC CSARYRVSNEQFF
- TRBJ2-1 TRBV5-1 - TGCGCCAGCTCCGCCGGGTCTAGAATGACTCATGAGCAGTTCTTC CASSAGSRMTHEQFF
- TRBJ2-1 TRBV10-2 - TGCGCCAGCAGTGAAGCCATCCCCCAGGGTAGAATGCTACTGTATGGGCAGTTCTTC CASSEAIPQGRMLLYGQFF
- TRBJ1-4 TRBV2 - TGTGCCGACCGGGCCGCGAATGAAAAACTGTTTTTT CADRAANEKLFF
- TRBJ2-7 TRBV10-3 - TGTGCCATCGGAACCCGCATAGCGAGGGGCAGCTCCTACGAGCAGTACTTC CAIGTRIARGSSYEQYF
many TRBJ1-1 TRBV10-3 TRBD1 TGTGCCATCACCGATACGGGACAGGCGAACACTGAAGCTTTCTTT CAITDTGQANTEAFF
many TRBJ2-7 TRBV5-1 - TGCGCCAGCTATGATCCTCCGGGGAACGAGCAGTACTTC CASYDPPGNEQYF
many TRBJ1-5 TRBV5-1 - TGCGCCAGCAGGGCAGGGGATAATCAGCCCCAGCATTTT CASRAGDNQPQHF
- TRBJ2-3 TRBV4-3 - TGCGCCAGCAGCCAAGCAAGGCTACCCTCCTCAGATACGCAGTATTTT CASSQARLPSSDTQYF
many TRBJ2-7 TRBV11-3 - TGTGCCAGCAGCTTAGTGGGAAAGCAGTACTTC CASSLVGKQYF
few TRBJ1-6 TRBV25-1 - TGTGCCAGCAGTAACGGACCCTATAATTCACCCCTCCACTTT CASSNGPYNSPLHF
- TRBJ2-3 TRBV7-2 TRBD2 TGTGCCAGCAGCTTAGGGACTAGCGTGATGGCAGATACGCAGTATTTT CASSLGTSVMADTQYF
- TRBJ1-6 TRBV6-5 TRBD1 TGTGCCAGCAGTTACTCGAGAAGTCAGGGGGCAGGTTCACCCCTCCACTTT CASSYSRSQGAGSPLHF
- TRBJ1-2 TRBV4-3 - TGCGCCAGCAGCCAAGAGTCCACCCGGACTTATGGCTACACCTTC CASSQESTRTYGYTF
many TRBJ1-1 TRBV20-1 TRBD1 TGCAGTGCTAGGAAGGGGGCGGACACTGAAGCTTTCTTT CSARKGADTEAFF